This passage covers 30 T cell receptor beta chains from one sample sequenced in a study of T cell repertoires in cytomegalovirus infection. TCRdb reprocessed the reads with MiXCR, giving one entry per CDR3 protein. The sample lists some 480,000 distinct CDR3 sequences; 30% to 40% were seen once. Antigens of these TCRs are unknown. Sequencing used cultured PBMCs, obtained from culture after CMV antigen stimulation. These receptors originate from a human donor in good health (CMV status not recorded). Some clones in this sample may be carry-over from other donors' samples.

This chain connects TRBV7-2 to TRBJ2-5, with D possibly TRBD2 on 5 matching bases. With 5 bases removed from V and 2 bases from J, the gap between germline ends came to 15 bases. The germline V gene encodes CDR1 SGHTA and CDR2 FQGNSA. This CDR3 region has 15 residues. CDR3 sequence reads: CASSTRLLGQETQYF. The CDR3 DNA sequence: TGTGCCAGCAGCACCCGATTACTAGGACAAGAGACCCAGTACTTC.

The chain has TRBV7-9 and TRBJ2-1; TRBD2 aligns across 11 bases. The CDR3 runs to 15 residues. Looked up from germline, CDR1 is SEHNR and CDR2 is FQNEAQ (reference sequence). The J segment lost 6 bases and the V segment lost 3 bases, leaving 4 bases of the junction unmatched. CDR3 sequence (DNA): TGTGCCAGCAGCTTCACTAGCGGGAGCCTCAATGAGCAGTTCTTC. The encoded protein is CASSFTSGSLNEQFF.

The chain is built from TRBV7-8 and TRBJ2-7; unclear D gene. CDR1 and CDR2 (germline): SGHVS, FQNEAQ. CDR3 length: 15 amino acids. The V end lost 1 base, the J end lost 7 bases, and 17 bases lay between the germline ends. The CDR3 sequence: CASSLEAGANQEQYV. CDR3 DNA sequence: TGTGCCAGCAGCTTAGAGGCAGGAGCCAACCAAGAGCAGTACGTC.

About this clonotype: The germline gene is not matched at one end of the junction; a read error may be the cause. J is TRBJ1-5 and V is TRBV7-2, with a tentative D call TRBD1 (6 bases). The CDR3 is 14 amino acids. Per the germline V gene, CDR1 is SGHTA and CDR2 is FQGNSA. Here the CDR3 DNA reads TGTGCAAGCAGCCGGGACAACTGGAATCAGCCCCAGCATTTT. Protein product: CASSRDNWNQPQHF.

This clonotype has a handful of counts. CDR3 protein: CASSFPRGTEQFF. The CDR3, as DNA: TGTGCCAGCAGCTTCCCTCGGGGCACTGAGCAGTTCTTC. The chain is built from TRBV7-2 and TRBJ2-1; D possibly matches TRBD1 or TRBD2 (5 bases each). Germline V CDR1 and CDR2: SGHTA, FQGNSA. The V and J ends lost 3 bases and 9 bases respectively, with 12 bases between them. The CDR3 extends over 13 amino acids.

The chain recombines TRBV7-8 with TRBJ2-3, with D possibly being TRBD1 (5 bases). From germline, CDR1 is SGHVS and CDR2 FQNEAQ. The V end lost 8 bases, the J end lost 4 bases, and 10 bases lay between the germline ends. This CDR3 is built from 12 residues. The CDR3 coding sequence is TGTGCCAGCGGGGAAGGGGCAGATACGCAGTATTTT. Protein sequence: CASGEGADTQYF. The variable domain in full, completed from reference TRBV7-8 and TRBJ2-3, reads GAGVSQSPRYKVAKRGQDVALRCDPISGHVSLFWYQQALGQGPEFLTYFQNEAQLDKSGLPSDRFFAERPEGSVSTLKIQRTQQEDSAVYLCASGEGADTQYFGPGTRLTVL.

This clonotype was picked up a small number of times. The chain carries TRBV6-2 or TRBV6-3 and TRBJ1-1; no reliable D call. Looked up from germline, CDR1 is MNHEY and CDR2 is SVGEGT. V was pared by 8 bases and J by 2 bases, with 15 bases between. The CDR3 is 14 residues long. The CDR3 loop is CASGAQEFNTEAFF. CDR3 in DNA: TGTGCCAGCGGTGCTCAGGAGTTTAACACTGAAGCTTTCTTT.

The chain recombines TRBV9 with TRBJ2-7; tentatively, D is TRBD2 (5 bases). The germline CDR1 and CDR2 sequences are SGDLS and YYNGEE. This CDR3 is 14 amino acids long. Trimming left V 2 bases short and J 2 bases short, with 11 bases between. As DNA, the CDR3 is TGTGCCAGCAGCGTTACGGGAAGGACCTACGAGCAGTACTTC. This gives the protein CASSVTGRTYEQYF.

This clonotype was recorded a few times. The chain employs TRBV7-2 and TRBJ2-5, with TRBD1 as a possible D gene (5 bases). In germline, CDR1 is SGHTA, CDR2 FQGNSA. There are 16 residues in the CDR3. The ends were cut back, 6 bases at V and 2 bases at J, with 19 bases in the middle. CDR3 protein: CASSSRRWGRQETQYF. The CDR3 DNA reads TGTGCCAGCAGTTCGCGGCGGTGGGGCAGGCAAGAGACCCAGTACTTC.

The chain carries TRBV7-2 and TRBJ2-6; no reliable D call. Germline values: CDR1 SGHTA, CDR2 FQGNSA. Trimming stripped 11 bases from V and 0 bases from J, with 23 bases between. The CDR3 contains 18 residues. In DNA, the CDR3 is TGTGCCCTGGTGGAAGGGTCCACAGACCTCTCTGGGGCCAACGTCCTGACTTTC. Translation gives CALVEGSTDLSGANVLTF.

The chain links TRBV27 to TRBJ2-1; tentative D call: TRBD2 (5 bases). This CDR3 is 14 amino acids long. The germline V and J ends were trimmed by 5 bases and 4 bases, with 12 bases remaining between them. The germline gives CDR1 MNHEY, CDR2 SMNVEV (reference sequence). The CDR3 DNA is TGTGCCAGCAGTAGCCCTTGGAGGTACAATGAGCAGTTCTTC. It is translated as CASSSPWRYNEQFF.

This clonotype was seen at least ten times. The CDR3 bases are TGTGCCAGCAGCCCCGGACAGGGGAGGGAAAAACTGTTTTTT. As protein: CASSPGQGREKLFF. V is TRBV7-2 and J is TRBJ1-4; the match to TRBD1 covers 9 bases. Trimming at V came to 5 bases and at J to 8 bases, leaving 6 bases not matched to a gene. Germline assignment: CDR1 SGHTA and CDR2 FQGNSA. The CDR3 runs to 14 residues.

The CDR3 region has the DNA TGTGCCAGCAGGGACGGGTACACTGAAGCTTTCTTT. As protein: CASRDGYTEAFF. The rearrangement uses TRBV6-1 and TRBJ1-1; D is unclear. The germline V and J ends were trimmed by 6 bases and 3 bases, with 8 bases remaining between them. There are 12 residues in the CDR3. Germline CDR1 reads MNHNS; CDR2 reads SASEGT.

The rearrangement links TRBV4-3 to TRBJ2-3; D possibly corresponds to TRBD1 (5 bases). Germline lookup yields CDR1 LGHNA and CDR2 YSLEER. The CDR3 runs 16 residues. V shed 0 bases and J shed 2 bases, with 12 bases lying between them. The DNA of the CDR3 is TGCGCCAGCAGCCAAGATCGGCAGGGCCCCACAGATACGCAGTATTTT. It encodes CASSQDRQGPTDTQYF.

V and J are TRBV27 and TRBJ2-1; 9 nucleotides match TRBD1. The CDR3 length is 16 residues. Unmatched junction bases numbered 7, after V lost 2 bases and J lost 5 bases. Germline V lookup: CDR1 MNHEY, CDR2 SMNVEV (reference sequence). In DNA, the CDR3 is TGTGCCAGCAGTTTAAACGGGACAGGGCTGGACAATGAGCAGTTCTTC. Its translation is CASSLNGTGLDNEQFF.

V usage is TRBV19 and J usage is TRBJ2-5, with D unresolved. The CDR3 extends over 14 amino acids. CDR1 and CDR2 from the germline V gene are LNHDA and SQIVND (reference sequence). V dropped 5 bases and J dropped 4 bases, with 14 bases sitting between them. The CDR3 loop is CASSAPTKRETQYF. The CDR3 DNA is TGTGCCAGTAGTGCGCCGACGAAGCGAGAGACCCAGTACTTC.

The rearrangement uses TRBV5-1 and TRBJ1-2, with 9 bases fitting TRBD1. Germline-derived CDR1 and CDR2 are SGHRS and YFSETQ. V dropped 4 bases and J dropped 4; count of bases not matched to a gene: 8. The CDR3 has 15 residues. CDR3 sequence (DNA): TGCGCCAGCAGCCCCGGGACAGGGTACGCCTATGGCTACACCTTC. It yields the protein CASSPGTGYAYGYTF.

The chain links TRBV7-9 to TRBJ1-2; D is unresolved. Trimming removed 7 bases at V and 6 bases at J, with 12 bases between. The CDR3 loop spans 12 amino acids. From germline, CDR1 is SEHNR and CDR2 FQNEAQ (reference sequence). DNA of the CDR3: TGTGCCAGCACCCTAGACATTGATGGCTACACCTTC. Encoded protein: CASTLDIDGYTF.

The chain couples TRBV5-4 to TRBJ1-1; 8 bases are shared with TRBD1. Germline V gene lookup returns CDR1 SGHNT and CDR2 YYREEE (reference sequence). This CDR3 is 16 amino acids long. V dropped 1 base and J dropped 11; count of bases not matched to a gene: 16. CDR3 loop: CASSLWNLGMDREAFF. The CDR3 coding sequence is TGTGCCAGCAGCTTGTGGAACTTGGGGATGGACAGGGAGGCTTTCTTT.

This chain uses TRBV19 with TRBJ1-1; 7 bases are a match to TRBD1. With 6 bases clipped from V and 7 bases from J, the junction kept 11 bases outside the gene matches. The CDR3 extends over 14 amino acids. Germline CDR1 reads LNHDA; CDR2 reads SQIVND (reference sequence). CDR3 nucleotides: TGTGCCAGTAGGATACAGGGGATTGAGGGTGAAGCTTTCTTT. Translating it yields CASRIQGIEGEAFF.

This clonotype came up many times. J is TRBJ2-1 and V is TRBV10-3; D gene uncertain. The CDR3 sequence is 14 residues long. V lost 5 bases and J lost 4, with 12 bases in between. Germline CDR1 reads ENHRY; CDR2 reads SYGVKD. The CDR3: CAISPDPNYNEQFF. The CDR3, as DNA: TGTGCCATCAGTCCGGACCCAAATTACAATGAGCAGTTCTTC.

V gene TRBV20-1 combines with J gene TRBJ2-2; D is unresolved. Trimming took off 3 bases at V and 1 base at J, with 9 bases between the two ends. The length of the CDR3 is 14 residues. From germline, CDR1 is DFQATT and CDR2 SNEGSKA (reference sequence). CDR3 in amino acids: CSASRQVNTGELFF. The DNA for the CDR3 is TGCAGTGCTAGCCGCCAGGTGAACACCGGGGAGCTGTTTTTT.

This clonotype came up a few times. The rearrangement uses TRBV7-2 and TRBJ2-3; no clear D. Germline loops: CDR1 SGHTA, CDR2 FQGNSA. Trimming left V 6 bases short and J 0 bases short, with 10 bases between. The CDR3 has 14 amino acids. DNA for the CDR3: TGTGCCAGCAGATTCATGCCTAGCACAGATACGCAGTATTTT. It is translated as CASRFMPSTDTQYF.

This clonotype was detected ten times or more. An end of the junction differs from the germline gene, which may be a read error. The gene calls are TRBV12-3 or TRBV12-4 and TRBJ1-1, with D unclear. CDR3 size: 13 residues. This CDR3 reads CASSLAGNTEAFF. The CDR3 DNA reads TGTGCCAGCAGCTTAGCGGGGAACACTGAAGCTTTCTTT.

The V call is TRBV4-1, the J call TRBJ1-2; 8 bases line up with TRBD1. The CDR3 is 16 amino acids. The germline CDR1 and CDR2 sequences are MGHRA and YSYEKL. Losses at the gene ends were 6 bases for V and 5 bases for J; bases not matched to a gene: 14. CDR3 in amino acids: CASRNPTYRGFYGYTF. The CDR3 DNA is TGCGCCAGCAGGAATCCCACCTACAGGGGGTTTTATGGCTACACCTTC.

The chain employs TRBV7-9 and TRBJ1-2; D call uncertain. The CDR3 extends over 15 amino acids. Trimming removed 2 bases from V and 8 bases from J, with 18 bases in between. In germline, CDR1 is SEHNR, CDR2 FQNEAQ (reference sequence). In nucleotides, the CDR3 is TGTGCCAGCAGCTTACCTCCCCCCCAGAGGGCGGGCTACACCTTC. Translation: CASSLPPPQRAGYTF.

The V gene is TRBV7-2, the J gene TRBJ2-3; 10 bases line up with TRBD2. This CDR3 is built from 14 residues. The germline gives CDR1 SGHTA, CDR2 FQGNSA. V gave up 7 bases and J gave up 5 bases; unmatched junction bases: 6. In DNA form, the CDR3 reads TGTGCCAGCACCCGTGTAGCGGGGGGAGATACGCAGTATTTT. Translated: CASTRVAGGDTQYF.

CDR3 amino acids: CASSLDQWGSANTEAFF. The CDR3, as DNA: TGTGCCAGCAGCTTAGATCAGTGGGGGTCCGCGAACACTGAAGCTTTCTTT. V and J are TRBV11-2 and TRBJ1-1, with D tentatively TRBD1 (5 bases). Per the germline V gene, CDR1 is SGHAT and CDR2 is FQNNGV. The CDR3 covers 17 residues. The germline V and J ends were trimmed by 0 bases and 1 base, with 15 bases remaining between them.

This clonotype was seen repeatedly, ten times or more. This chain connects TRBV7-2 to TRBJ1-2, with D perhaps matching TRBD1 (5 bases). V shed 1 base and J shed 5 bases, with 17 bases lying between them. The germline V gene has CDR1 SGHTA and CDR2 FQGNSA. The CDR3 contains 16 residues. In nucleotides, the CDR3 is TGTGCCAGCAGCTTAGGACAACTCAGGGCCTGGTATGGCTACACCTTC. This translates into CASSLGQLRAWYGYTF.

The J gene is TRBJ1-1, the V gene TRBV30; weak D call: TRBD1 (6 bases). Germline CDR1 GTSNPN, CDR2 SVGIG (reference sequence). Trimming removed 2 bases at V and 4 bases at J, with 11 bases between. The CDR3 contains 13 residues. CDR3 in amino acids: CAWSTQGGTEAFF. As DNA, the CDR3 is TGTGCCTGGAGTACACAGGGTGGCACTGAAGCTTTCTTT. The variable domain in full, completed from reference TRBV30 and TRBJ1-1, reads SQTIHQWPATLVQPVGSPLSLECTVEGTSNPNLYWYRQAAGRGLQLLFYSVGIGQISSEVPQNLSASRPQDRQFILSSKKLLLSDSGFYLCAWSTQGGTEAFFGQGTRLTVV.